These T cell receptor beta chains were read from a single sample in a study of T cell clones after liver transplantation. The table came from immunoSEQ multiplex PCR; TCRdb's copy has only in-frame clones and leaves some out. Here the sample spans tens of thousands of clones, over 70% being singletons. This specimen consisted of CD4+ T cells from blood, obtained before liver transplant. Receptors were obtained from a human donor who received a liver transplant. Each CDR3 is given with its conserved first and last residue. A D gene is named only where the DNA matches it firmly. The listing skips clone size in some rows; elsewhere it reads once, few, many or a size class.

>NA|TRBV6-6|TRBJ1-2|NA
CASTLQGNNYGYTF
TGTGCCAGCACCCTACAGGGTAACAACTATGGCTACACCTTC
>NA|TRBV9|TRBJ1-2|NA
CASTLSTDSYGYTF
TGTGCCAGCACCCTCTCGACAGACTCCTATGGCTACACCTTC
>NA|TRBV28|TRBJ1-6|NA
CASRTQSGLLNSPLHF
TGTGCCAGCAGGACCCAATCGGGACTCTTGAATTCACCCCTCCACTTT
>TRBD1|TRBV10-3|TRBJ2-7|NA
CAISESDRGGDYEQYF
TGTGCCATCAGTGAGTCGGACAGGGGGGGTGACTACGAGCAGTACTTC
>NA|TRBV4-2|TRBJ2-3|medium-sized
CASRSGTSTDTQYF
TGTGCCAGCAGATCCGGGACTAGCACAGATACGCAGTATTTT
>TRBD1|TRBV5-6|TRBJ2-7|NA
CASTADRGLTSSYEQYF
TGTGCCAGCACCGCGGACAGGGGTCTTACCTCGTCCTACGAGCAGTACTTC
>TRBD2|TRBV4-1|TRBJ2-3|few
CASSQDNGGNADTQYF
TGCGCCAGCAGCCAAGATAACGGGGGGAACGCAGATACGCAGTATTTT
>NA|TRBV9|TRBJ2-7|NA
CASSGNPGLGSYEQYF
TGTGCCAGCAGCGGAAACCCAGGGTTGGGCTCCTACGAGCAGTACTTC
>TRBD1|TRBV19|TRBJ1-2|few
CASTPGQGYGYTF
TGTGCCAGTACCCCTGGACAGGGGTATGGCTACACCTTC
>NA|TRBV29-1|TRBJ1-2|NA
CSDHQGSYGYTF
TGCAGCGATCACCAGGGTTCCTATGGCTACACCTTC
>NA|TRBV11-2|TRBJ1-2|NA
CASSRQDRGYTF
TGTGCCAGCAGCCGACAGGATCGGGGCTACACCTTC
>TRBD1|TRBV7-2|TRBJ2-3|NA
CASSRDRGGADTQYF
TGTGCCAGCAGCCGCGACAGGGGGGGGGCAGATACGCAGTATTTT
>NA|TRBV2|TRBJ1-2|NA
CASTRGLSYGYTF
TGTGCCAGCACCCGGGGACTGTCCTATGGCTACACCTTC
>TRBD2|TRBV9|TRBJ2-3|NA
CASSVDQRGAIDTQYF
TGTGCCAGCAGCGTAGATCAGCGGGGGGCCATTGATACGCAGTATTTT
>NA|TRBV18|TRBJ2-6|once
CASSPSGANVLTF
TGTGCCAGCTCACCCTCCGGGGCCAACGTCCTGACTTTC
>TRBD2|TRBV5-1|TRBJ2-7|NA
CASSLASGGTYEQYF
TGCGCCAGCAGCTTGGCGAGCGGGGGGACCTACGAGCAGTACTTC
>NA|TRBV6-5|TRBJ2-1|NA
CASSYAYREGEQFF
TGTGCCAGCAGTTACGCTTACAGGGAAGGTGAGCAGTTCTTC
>NA|TRBV4-2|TRBJ1-4|NA
CASAPGEHEKLFF
TGTGCCAGTGCCCCGGGTGAACATGAAAAACTGTTTTTT
>NA|TRBV19|TRBJ1-5|few
CASSIVSPHQPQHF
TGTGCCAGTAGTATTGTGTCTCCCCATCAGCCCCAGCATTTT
>NA|TRBV10-3|TRBJ1-2|NA
CAISDGGIDGYTF
TGTGCCATCAGTGACGGAGGAATCGATGGCTACACCTTC